The 5 T cell receptor beta chains given below trace back to one sample, sequenced in a study of shared clonotypes between healthy human individuals. Repertoires were generated with immunoSEQ multiplex PCR, while TCRdb's copy carries only in-frame clones and drops some. Of around 100,000 clones in the sample, around 73% were seen once. Specimen: memory CD8+ T cells sorted from blood. Subset reported: CD45RO+ cells pooled with CCR7-negative TemRA cells. These TCRs come from a woman aged 25-40 years in good health.

V is TRBV15 and J is TRBJ2-7; 7 nucleotides align to TRBD2. Unmatched junction bases numbered 6, after V lost 3 bases and J lost 4 bases. The CDR3 contains 14 residues. CDR1 and CDR2 (germline): LNHNV, YYDKDF (reference sequence). This CDR3 is CATSSAASGYEQYF. In nucleotides, the CDR3 is TGTGCCACCAGCAGTGCGGCTAGCGGATACGAGCAGTACTTC.

CDR3 region: CASSQMIGNTIYF. CDR3 nucleotides: TGTGCCAGCAGCCAAATGATAGGAAACACCATATATTTT. The genes are TRBV7-8 and TRBJ1-3; unclear D gene. CDR3 size: 13 residues. CDR1 is SGHVS, CDR2 FQNEAQ, per germline. Between the trimmed V and J ends, which lost 5 bases and 4 bases, there was a span of 9 bases. The variable domain in full, completed from reference TRBV7-8 and TRBJ1-3, reads GAGVSQSPRYKVAKRGQDVALRCDPISGHVSLFWYQQALGQGPEFLTYFQNEAQLDKSGLPSDRFFAERPEGSVSTLKIQRTQQEDSAVYLCASSQMIGNTIYFGEGSWLTVV.

The V call is TRBV28, the J call TRBJ2-7, with a weak D call TRBD1 (5 bases). The V gene's germline CDR1 is MDHEN and CDR2 SYDVKM. The V end was cut by 5 bases, the J end by 8 bases, with 16 bases between. The CDR3 has 13 residues. CDR3 amino acids: CASSPPFLDKQYF. DNA for the CDR3: TGTGCCAGCAGTCCGCCATTCTTGGACAAGCAGTACTTC. Full variable domain (missing parts from reference TRBV28 and TRBJ2-7): DVKVTQSSRYLVKRTGEKVFLECVQDMDHENMFWYRQDPGLGLRLIYFSYDVKMKEKGDIPEGYSVSREKKERFSLILESASTNQTSMYLCASSPPFLDKQYFGPGTRLTVT.

The chain recombines TRBV7-9 with TRBJ1-4; weak D call: TRBD1 (6 bases). The CDR3 runs 15 residues. V gave up 4 bases and J gave up 8 bases, with 17 bases separating them. CDR1 and CDR2 from the germline V gene are SEHNR and FQNEAQ (reference sequence). The CDR3 DNA is TGTGCCAGCAGCTCCTGGACAGCTAACGCCGAAAAACTGTTTTTT. It translates to CASSSWTANAEKLFF.

This clone has just a few counts. The rearrangement joins TRBV18 to TRBJ2-3; 8 nucleotides align to TRBD2. Germline V gene sequence: CDR1 KGHSH, CDR2 LQKENI. Trimming at V came to 6 bases and at J to 2 bases, leaving 10 bases not matched to a gene. The CDR3 contains 16 residues. This chain's CDR3 is CASSFVSGGYTDTQYF. The CDR3 bases are TGTGCCAGCTCCTTCGTGAGCGGGGGCTACACAGATACGCAGTATTTT.